These 19 T cell receptor beta chains came from one sample sequenced in a study of cytomegalovirus exposure and HLA in healthy donors. PCR was performed using 60 Vbeta and 13 Jbeta primers. This table comes from immunoSEQ multiplex PCR, and its TCRdb copy is limited to in-frame clones, with some not included. The data contain roughly 120,000 clones, 75% to 90% of them singletons. The specimen sequenced was PBMCs. Every receptor here comes from a man aged 30 to 45 in good health and CMV-seronegative.

This clone was picked up a small number of times. The chain links TRBV7-9 to TRBJ2-7, with D perhaps TRBD1 (6 bases). The germline CDR1 and CDR2 sequences are SEHNR and FQNEAQ (reference sequence). V was pared by 2 bases and J by 0 bases, with 8 bases between. The CDR3 sequence is 14 residues long. CDR3 DNA: TGTGCCAGCAGCTTACAGGGGTTCTCCTACGAGCAGTACTTC. It yields the protein CASSLQGFSYEQYF.

The chain carries TRBV9 and TRBJ2-7; D may be TRBD2 (6 bases). The length of the CDR3 is 14 residues. Trimming took off 4 bases at V and 12 bases at J, with 23 bases between the two ends. Germline V gene sequence: CDR1 SGDLS, CDR2 YYNGEE. The CDR3 loop is CASSPRGWDSRLYF. For the CDR3, the DNA is TGTGCCAGCAGCCCCCGGGGGTGGGATAGTCGTCTGTACTTC.

The chain uses TRBV4-1 and TRBJ2-7, with 12 bases that match TRBD1. Germline CDR1 MGHRA, CDR2 YSYEKL. This CDR3 spans 15 amino acids. V lost 1 base and J lost 8; bases outside the gene matches: 6. CDR3 region: CASSQGWDRGRKQYF. CDR3 nucleotides: TGCGCCAGCAGCCAAGGGTGGGACAGGGGGCGCAAGCAGTACTTC.

The chain links TRBV9 to TRBJ2-7; TRBD2 matches 11 bases. The trim removed 4 bases at V and 1 base at J, leaving 4 bases unmatched. This CDR3 has 15 residues. Per germline, CDR1 SGDLS and CDR2 YYNGEE. The CDR3 coding sequence is TGTGCCAGCAGCAAGGGACTAGCGGAGTCCTACGAGCAGTACTTC. This encodes CASSKGLAESYEQYF.

The V call is TRBV27, the J call TRBJ2-1; D may be TRBD2 (6 bases). V lost 6 bases and J lost 6, with 12 bases in between. In germline, CDR1 is MNHEY, CDR2 SMNVEV (reference sequence). CDR3 length: 13 amino acids. The DNA for the CDR3 is TGTGCCAGCAGCCCACTAGCTTTCAATGAGCAGTTCTTC. It translates to CASSPLAFNEQFF.

The V and J genes are TRBV7-2 and TRBJ1-2; TRBD1 matches 9 bases. Trimming at V came to 5 bases and at J to 1 base, leaving 5 bases not matched to a gene. Germline V gene data show CDR1 as SGHTA and CDR2 as FQGNSA. The length of the CDR3 is 15 residues. The CDR3 here is CASSPRTGDNYGYTF. The CDR3 DNA reads TGTGCCAGCAGCCCGAGGACAGGGGATAACTATGGCTACACCTTC.

The chain recombines TRBV2 with TRBJ1-2; TRBD1 aligns across 7 bases. Germline CDR1 reads SNHLY; CDR2 reads FYNNEI. The CDR3 runs 14 residues. V lost 7 bases to trimming and J lost 4 bases; unmatched junction nucleotides: 9. CDR3 in amino acids: CASTYRGIGYGYTF. In DNA form, the CDR3 reads TGTGCCAGCACATACAGGGGTATCGGCTATGGCTACACCTTC.

The gene calls are TRBV5-1 and TRBJ1-3; D is uncertain. The CDR3 has 15 residues. V lost 2 bases to trimming and J lost 9 bases, with 18 bases between them. The V gene's germline CDR1 is SGHRS and CDR2 YFSETQ. Here the CDR3 reads CASSFLAEPGGTIYF. For the CDR3, the DNA is TGCGCCAGCAGCTTCCTTGCTGAGCCCGGTGGCACCATATATTTT. The whole variable domain, remainder taken from reference TRBV5-1 and TRBJ1-3, is KAGVTQTPRYLIKTRGQQVTLSCSPISGHRSVSWYQQTPGQGLQFLFEYFSETQRNKGNFPGRFSGRQFSNSRSEMNVSTLELGDSALYLCASSFLAEPGGTIYFGEGSWLTVV.

The chain joins TRBV19 to TRBJ2-7; 11 nucleotides agree with TRBD1. The CDR3 totals 14 residues. Germline V lookup: CDR1 LNHDA, CDR2 SQIVND (reference sequence). The V gene end was trimmed by 4 bases and the J gene end by 3 bases; junction bases not matched to a gene: 2. DNA for the CDR3: TGTGCCAGTAGTAGCGGGACAGGGGGCTACGAGCAGTACTTC. Its translation is CASSSGTGGYEQYF.

This chain links TRBV14 with TRBJ1-2, with 7 nucleotides matching TRBD1. The CDR3 spans 17 residues. After removal of 0 bases from V and 4 bases from J, the junction contained 11 bases not matched to a gene. Germline-derived CDR1 and CDR2 are SGHDN and FVKESK. In DNA form, the CDR3 reads TGTGCCAGCAGCCAAGAGGTGAATGAAGGGGGCTTCTATGGCTACACCTTC. It encodes CASSQEVNEGGFYGYTF.

This chain connects TRBV5-1 to TRBJ2-3, with D tentatively TRBD1 (5 bases). Per the germline V gene, CDR1 is SGHRS and CDR2 is YFSETQ. V lost 0 bases and J 1 base, leaving 9 bases between the germline ends. This CDR3 contains 15 residues. CDR3 loop: CASSLGTPGTDTQYF. Here the CDR3 DNA reads TGCGCCAGCAGCTTGGGGACACCAGGCACAGATACGCAGTATTTT.

This clone was picked up one time. This sequence joins TRBV25-1 and TRBJ2-7; the D gene is possibly TRBD1 (6 bases). The CDR3 covers 15 residues. Between the trimmed V and J ends, which lost 3 bases and 3 bases, there was a span of 15 bases. Germline CDR1 MGHDK, CDR2 SYGVNS. The DNA of the CDR3 is TGTGCCAGCAGTGATCCCTCTGGACAGATCTACGAGCAGTACTTC. It encodes CASSDPSGQIYEQYF.

V is TRBV7-2 and J is TRBJ2-5, with a possible D match to TRBD2 (7 bases). The CDR3 runs to 16 residues. CDR1 and CDR2 (germline): SGHTA, FQGNSA. Trimming cost V 1 base and J 7 bases, with 19 bases left between them. In DNA form, the CDR3 reads TGTGCCAGCAGCTTAGTTTCGGGGGGCGGGGGTTCGACCCAGTACTTC. This gives the protein CASSLVSGGGGSTQYF.

The gene calls are TRBV6-5 and TRBJ1-1, with D possibly TRBD1 on 5 matching bases. The V and J ends lost 8 bases and 7 bases respectively, with 11 bases between them. This CDR3 spans 11 amino acids. Germline V gene lookup returns CDR1 MNHEY and CDR2 SVGAGI. CDR3 DNA: TGTGCCAGCTCTATGGGGCTTGAAGCTTTCTTT. This gives the protein CASSMGLEAFF.

This chain connects TRBV7-6 to TRBJ2-3; 14 positions agree with TRBD2. Per germline, CDR1 SGHVS and CDR2 FNYEAQ. This CDR3 spans 16 amino acids. V was pared by 5 bases and J by 3 bases, with 4 bases of the junction left unmatched. CDR3 region: CASSTRTSGGTDTQYF. For the CDR3, the DNA is TGTGCCAGCAGCACCAGGACTAGCGGGGGGACAGATACGCAGTATTTT.

This clone showed up just once. V gene TRBV11-2 combines with J gene TRBJ1-1; D is uncertain. CDR1 is SGHAT, CDR2 FQNNGV, per germline. The CDR3 extends over 12 amino acids. Trimming pared 5 bases from V and 7 bases from J, leaving 11 bases between. The DNA of the CDR3 is TGTGCCAGCAGCCCCGCCCCGGGTGAAGCTTTCTTT. It codes for CASSPAPGEAFF.

The chain joins TRBV30 to TRBJ2-3; the match to TRBD2 covers 13 bases. V was clipped by 1 base and J by 1 base; unmatched bases: 2. Germline V gives CDR1 GTSNPN, CDR2 SVGIG (reference sequence). The CDR3 extends over 16 amino acids. DNA of the CDR3: TGTGCCTGGAGTGCCGGGACTAGCGGGGGCACAGATACGCAGTATTTT. Its protein is CAWSAGTSGGTDTQYF. The full variable domain, with the rest looked up from reference TRBV30 and TRBJ2-3, is SQTIHQWPATLVQPVGSPLSLECTVEGTSNPNLYWYRQAAGRGLQLLFYSVGIGQISSEVPQNLSASRPQDRQFILSSKKLLLSDSGFYLCAWSAGTSGGTDTQYFGPGTRLTVL.

CDR3 in amino acids: CASSPISGRADEQFF. The CDR3 DNA sequence: TGTGCCAGCAGCCCCATTAGCGGGAGGGCCGATGAGCAGTTCTTC. The V gene is TRBV9, the J gene TRBJ2-1, with 11 positions matching TRBD2. CDR3 length: 15 amino acids. V lost 4 bases, J lost 8 bases, and 8 bases stayed unmatched. Germline V gene lookup returns CDR1 SGDLS and CDR2 YYNGEE.

The rearrangement uses TRBV29-1 and TRBJ1-1; the match to TRBD1 covers 8 bases. CDR3 length: 13 amino acids. The trim removed 6 bases at V and 5 bases at J, leaving 8 bases unmatched. The germline V gene has CDR1 SQVTM and CDR2 ANQGSEA. The CDR3 DNA sequence: TGCAGCGTCGTAGGACAGGGATGGACTGAAGCTTTCTTT. Its protein is CSVVGQGWTEAFF.